This T cell receptor beta chain derives from a study of cytomegalovirus exposure and HLA in healthy donors. On the study more broadly: The study placed about 81% of its 350 to 400 genotyped donors in the Caucasian-associated ancestry cluster.

The V segment lost 5 bases and the J segment 12 bases; nucleotides outside the gene matches: 15. The CDR3 contains 15 residues. Germline CDR1 SEHNR, CDR2 FQNEAQ (reference sequence). Comment on this clone: Its antigen is as yet unknown.

General observations from the study: Previously analyzed data showed that most TCR beta V segments were productive at a frequency of about 90% or about 30%.

Use of 60 Vbeta and 13 Jbeta primers characterized the PCR. The table came from immunoSEQ multiplex PCR; TCRdb's copy has only in-frame clones and leaves some out. Among under 100,000 clones listed, 81% were seen once. This TCR derives from a woman in her seventies in good health and CMV-seropositive. Sequenced: PBMCs. The chain uses TRBV7-9 and TRBJ2-4, with 8 nucleotides matching TRBD1. CDR3 DNA sequence: TGTGCCAGCAGCAGTGGACAGGGCTGGATTGGGGATCAGTACTTC. The encoded protein is CASSSGQGWIGDQYF.